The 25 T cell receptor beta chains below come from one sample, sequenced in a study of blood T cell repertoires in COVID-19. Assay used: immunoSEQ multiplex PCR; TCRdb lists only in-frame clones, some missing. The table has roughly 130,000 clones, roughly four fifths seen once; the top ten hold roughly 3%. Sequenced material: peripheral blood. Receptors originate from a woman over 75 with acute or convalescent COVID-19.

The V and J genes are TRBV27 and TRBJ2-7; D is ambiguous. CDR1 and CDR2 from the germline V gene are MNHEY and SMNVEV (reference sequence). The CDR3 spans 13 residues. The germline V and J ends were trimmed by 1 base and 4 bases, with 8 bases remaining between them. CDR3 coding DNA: TGTGCCAGCAGTTTATACTGGTTATACGAGCAGTACTTC. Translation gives CASSLYWLYEQYF.

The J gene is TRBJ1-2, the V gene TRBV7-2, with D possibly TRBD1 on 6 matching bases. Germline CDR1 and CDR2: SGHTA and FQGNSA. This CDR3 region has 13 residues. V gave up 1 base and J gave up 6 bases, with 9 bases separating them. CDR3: CASSLGTADGYTF. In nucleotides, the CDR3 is TGTGCCAGCAGCTTAGGGACAGCGGATGGCTACACCTTC.

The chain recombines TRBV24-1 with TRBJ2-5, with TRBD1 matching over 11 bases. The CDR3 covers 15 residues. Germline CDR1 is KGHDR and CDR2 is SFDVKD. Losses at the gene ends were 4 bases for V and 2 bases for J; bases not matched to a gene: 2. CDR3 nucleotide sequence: TGTGCCACCAGTGACGGGACAGGGGGGCAAGAGACCCAGTACTTC. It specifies CATSDGTGGQETQYF.

The CDR3 spells CASSLAGTGGTEAFF. The DNA of the CDR3 is TGTGCCAGCAGCTTAGCCGGGACAGGGGGCACTGAAGCTTTCTTT. The chain recombines TRBV7-9 with TRBJ1-1; TRBD1 aligns across 11 bases. CDR1 is SEHNR and CDR2 is FQNEAQ in the germline V gene (reference sequence). This CDR3 is 15 amino acids long. Germline trimming cut 0 bases from V and 4 bases from J; bases unmatched to any gene: 1.

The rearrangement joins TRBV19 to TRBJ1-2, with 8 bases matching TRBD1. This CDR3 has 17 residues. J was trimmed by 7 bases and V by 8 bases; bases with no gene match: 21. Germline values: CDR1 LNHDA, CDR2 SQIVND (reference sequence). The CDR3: CASRRKDRATSRVGYTF. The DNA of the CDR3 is TGTGCCAGTCGACGGAAGGACAGGGCCACCTCTCGAGTTGGCTACACCTTC.

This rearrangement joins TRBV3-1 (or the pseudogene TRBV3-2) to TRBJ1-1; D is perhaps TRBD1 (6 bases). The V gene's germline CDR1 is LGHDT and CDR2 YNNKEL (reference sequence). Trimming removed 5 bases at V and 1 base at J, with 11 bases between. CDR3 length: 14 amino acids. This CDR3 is CASSNRGGNTEAFF. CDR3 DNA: TGTGCCAGCAGCAATAGGGGGGGGAACACTGAAGCTTTCTTT.

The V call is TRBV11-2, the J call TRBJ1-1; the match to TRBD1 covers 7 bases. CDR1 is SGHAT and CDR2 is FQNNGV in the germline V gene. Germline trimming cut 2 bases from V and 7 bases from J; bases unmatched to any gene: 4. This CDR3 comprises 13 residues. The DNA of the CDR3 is TGTGCCAGCAGCTTAATCAGACAGGGTGAAGCTTTCTTT. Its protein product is CASSLIRQGEAFF.

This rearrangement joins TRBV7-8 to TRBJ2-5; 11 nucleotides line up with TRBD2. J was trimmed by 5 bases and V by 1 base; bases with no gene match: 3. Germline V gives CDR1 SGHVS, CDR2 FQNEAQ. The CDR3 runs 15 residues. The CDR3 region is CASSLVGTSGETQYF. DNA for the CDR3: TGTGCCAGCAGCTTAGTGGGGACTAGCGGCGAGACCCAGTACTTC.

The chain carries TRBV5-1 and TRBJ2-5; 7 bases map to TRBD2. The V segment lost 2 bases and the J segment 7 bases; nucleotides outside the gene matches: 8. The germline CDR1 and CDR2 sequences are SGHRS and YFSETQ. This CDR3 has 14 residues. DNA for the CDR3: TGCGCCAGCAGCTTCAGAGAAGGGGAGGGGACCCAGTACTTC. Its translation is CASSFREGEGTQYF.

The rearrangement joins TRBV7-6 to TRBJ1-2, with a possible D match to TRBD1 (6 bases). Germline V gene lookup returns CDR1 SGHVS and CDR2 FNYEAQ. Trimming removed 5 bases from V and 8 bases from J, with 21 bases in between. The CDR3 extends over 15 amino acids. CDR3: CASSIPTGPGGGYTF. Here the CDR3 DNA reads TGTGCCAGCAGCATCCCCACAGGGCCCGGCGGGGGCTACACCTTC.

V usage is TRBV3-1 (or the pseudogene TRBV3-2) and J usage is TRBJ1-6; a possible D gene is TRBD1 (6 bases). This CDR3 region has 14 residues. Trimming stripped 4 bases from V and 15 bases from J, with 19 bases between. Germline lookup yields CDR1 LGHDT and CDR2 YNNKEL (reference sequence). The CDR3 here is CASSPPLQGLLLHF. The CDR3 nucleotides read TGTGCCAGCAGCCCACCGTTACAGGGCCTGCTCCTCCACTTT.

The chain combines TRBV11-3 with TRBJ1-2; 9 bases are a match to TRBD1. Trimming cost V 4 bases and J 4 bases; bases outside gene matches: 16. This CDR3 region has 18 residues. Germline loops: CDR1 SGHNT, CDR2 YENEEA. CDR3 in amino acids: CASSSHNGQGPTSYGYTF. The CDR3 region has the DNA TGTGCCAGCAGCTCGCACAACGGACAGGGGCCTACCAGCTATGGCTACACCTTC.

CDR3 in amino acids: CASSGGFQAFF. DNA for the CDR3: TGTGCCAGCAGTGGGGGGTTCCAAGCTTTCTTT. The rearrangement joins TRBV12-3 or TRBV12-4 to TRBJ1-1, with a possible D match to TRBD1 (5 bases). V was cut by 5 bases and J by 9 bases, with 10 bases left in between. The CDR3 contains 11 residues.

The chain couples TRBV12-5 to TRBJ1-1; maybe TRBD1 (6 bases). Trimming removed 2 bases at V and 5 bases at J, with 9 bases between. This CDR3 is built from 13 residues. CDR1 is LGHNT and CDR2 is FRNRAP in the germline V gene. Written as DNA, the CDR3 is TGTGCTAGTGGTTTGATCCAGGGGACTGAAGCTTTCTTT. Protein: CASGLIQGTEAFF.

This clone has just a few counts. The CDR3 sequence: CASSWTGAQETQYF. CDR3 nucleotides: TGTGCCAGTAGTTGGACAGGGGCCCAAGAGACCCAGTACTTC. The chain joins TRBV19 to TRBJ2-5, with 9 bases aligning to TRBD1. The germline V gene has CDR1 LNHDA and CDR2 SQIVND (reference sequence). The CDR3 runs to 14 residues. After removal of 5 bases from V and 1 base from J, the junction contained 2 bases not matched to a gene.

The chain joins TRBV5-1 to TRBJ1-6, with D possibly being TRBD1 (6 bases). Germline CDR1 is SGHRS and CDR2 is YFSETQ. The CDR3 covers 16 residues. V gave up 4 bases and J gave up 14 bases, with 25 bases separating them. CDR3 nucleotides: TGCGCCAGCAGCCCCTATGTGACAGGAACAGGTTCGGCCCTCCACTTT. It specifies CASSPYVTGTGSALHF.

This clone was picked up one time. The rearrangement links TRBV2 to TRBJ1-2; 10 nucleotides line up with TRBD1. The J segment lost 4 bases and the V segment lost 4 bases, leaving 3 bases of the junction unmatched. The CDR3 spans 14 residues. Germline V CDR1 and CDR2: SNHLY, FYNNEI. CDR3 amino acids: CASSGQGATYGYTF. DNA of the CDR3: TGTGCCAGCAGTGGACAGGGGGCCACCTATGGCTACACCTTC. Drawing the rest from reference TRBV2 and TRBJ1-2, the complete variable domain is EPEVTQTPSHQVTQMGQEVILRCVPISNHLYFYWYRQILGQKVEFLVSFYNNEISEKSEIFDDQFSVERPDGSNFTLKIRSTKLEDSAMYFCASSGQGATYGYTFGSGTRLTVV.

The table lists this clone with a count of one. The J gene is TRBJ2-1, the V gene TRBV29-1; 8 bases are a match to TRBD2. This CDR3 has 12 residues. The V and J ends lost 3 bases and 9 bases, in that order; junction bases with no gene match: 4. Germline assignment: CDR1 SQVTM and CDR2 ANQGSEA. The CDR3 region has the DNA TGCAGCGTTGACGGGGGGGAGTCTGAGCAGTTCTTC. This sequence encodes CSVDGGESEQFF.

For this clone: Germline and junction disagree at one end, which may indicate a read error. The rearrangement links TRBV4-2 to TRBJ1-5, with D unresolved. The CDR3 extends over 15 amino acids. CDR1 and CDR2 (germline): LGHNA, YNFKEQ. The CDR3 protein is CASSAQTNSDQPQHF. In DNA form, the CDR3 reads TGTGCCAGCAGCGCACAGACGAATAGCGATCAGCCCCAGCATTTT.

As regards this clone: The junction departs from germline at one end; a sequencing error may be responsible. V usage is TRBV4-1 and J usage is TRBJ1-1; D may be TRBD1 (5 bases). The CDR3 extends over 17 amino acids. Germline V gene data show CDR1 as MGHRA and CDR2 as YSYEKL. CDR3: CASCQGRGWGSNTEAFF. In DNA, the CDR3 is TGCGCCAGCTGCCAAGGGCGGGGGTGGGGGTCGAACACTGAAGCTTTCTTT.

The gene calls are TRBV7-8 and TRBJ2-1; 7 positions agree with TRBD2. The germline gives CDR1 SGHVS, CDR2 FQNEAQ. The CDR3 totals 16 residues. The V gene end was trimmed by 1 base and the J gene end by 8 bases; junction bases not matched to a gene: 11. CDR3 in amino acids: CASSLGRLAVRDEQFF. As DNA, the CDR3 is TGTGCCAGCAGCTTAGGTAGGCTAGCGGTTAGGGATGAGCAGTTCTTC.

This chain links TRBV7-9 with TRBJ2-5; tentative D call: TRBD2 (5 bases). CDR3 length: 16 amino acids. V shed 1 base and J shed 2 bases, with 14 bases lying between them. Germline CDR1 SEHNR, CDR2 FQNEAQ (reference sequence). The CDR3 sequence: CASSLGERPPQETQYF. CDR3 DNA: TGTGCCAGCAGCTTAGGGGAGAGACCCCCACAAGAGACCCAGTACTTC. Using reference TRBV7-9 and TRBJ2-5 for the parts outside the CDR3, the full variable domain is DTGVSQNPRHKITKRGQNVTFRCDPISEHNRLYWYRQTLGQGPEFLTYFQNEAQLEKSRLLSDRFSAERPKGSFSTLEIQRTEQGDSAMYLCASSLGERPPQETQYFGPGTRLLVL.

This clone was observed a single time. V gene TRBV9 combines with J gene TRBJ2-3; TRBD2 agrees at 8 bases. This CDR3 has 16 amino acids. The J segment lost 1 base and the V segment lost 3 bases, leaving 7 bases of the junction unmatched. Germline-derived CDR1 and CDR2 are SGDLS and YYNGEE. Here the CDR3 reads CASSAGLAEGTDTQYF. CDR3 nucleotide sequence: TGTGCCAGCAGCGCCGGACTAGCTGAGGGCACAGATACGCAGTATTTT.

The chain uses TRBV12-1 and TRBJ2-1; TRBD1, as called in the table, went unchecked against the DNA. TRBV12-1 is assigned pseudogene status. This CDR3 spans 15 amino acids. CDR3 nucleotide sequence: TGTGCCAGCAGCTCCGACAGGGAAGGCTACAATGAGCAGTTCTTC. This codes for CASSSDREGYNEQFF.

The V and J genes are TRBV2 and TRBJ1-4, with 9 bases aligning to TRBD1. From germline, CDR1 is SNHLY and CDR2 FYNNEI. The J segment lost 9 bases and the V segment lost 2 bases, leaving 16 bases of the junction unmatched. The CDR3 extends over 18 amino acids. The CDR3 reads CASSEIGEGGQGSQKLFF. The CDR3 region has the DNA TGTGCCAGCAGTGAAATAGGAGAGGGGGGACAGGGATCACAAAAACTGTTTTTT.